The entry that follows covers one TCR beta chain sequence. The antigen is not known. Naive CD8 cells lacked CD45RO and underwent positive selection for CCR7, leaving out terminally differentiated effector memory CD45RA+ cells. The data derive from a study of shared clonotypes between healthy human individuals. Study summary: The study drew on a couple of women and three men aged 18 to 49 as donors. A donor's plate count was three for CD4 naive and three for CD4 memory; CD8 naive had two and CD8 memory one. Findings and caveats of the study: Sharing of clonotypes among donors was expected to vary with sequencing depth.

Researchers ran the assay at a deep level. Produced via immunoSEQ multiplex PCR; TCRdb's table is partial and in-frame only. The sample lists some 2,100,000 clones, 85% to 95% occurring once. The CDR3 is 16 amino acids. With V trimmed by 0 bases and J by 4 bases, 6 bases remained unmatched. From germline, CDR1 is SGHTS and CDR2 YDEGEE. The sequence came from a man between 18 and 29 years old in good health. Some clones in this sample may be carry-over from other donors' samples. Material for sequencing was naive CD8+ T cells from PBMCs. V usage is TRBV5-8 and J usage is TRBJ2-5; the match to TRBD2 covers 10 bases. CDR3 in amino acids: CASSLGLAGVTETQYF. CDR3 nucleotide sequence: TGTGCCAGCAGCTTGGGGCTAGCGGGAGTTACAGAGACCCAGTACTTC.